A single sample is the source of the 19 T cell receptor beta chains below, sequenced in a study of neurological immune-mediated disorders. TCRdb fed the 5' RACE reads into MiXCR, producing one record per CDR3 protein. In the table there are tens of thousands of distinct CDR3 sequences, roughly 3.2% of which are singletons. Sequenced: PBMCs. All receptors come from a woman in her fifties or sixties with multiple sclerosis.

Many counts were recorded for this clonotype. The V call is TRBV9, the J call TRBJ1-6, with a possible D match to TRBD1 (5 bases). CDR1 and CDR2 (germline): SGDLS, YYNGEE. With 0 bases removed from V and 5 bases from J, the gap between germline ends came to 18 bases. CDR3 size: 18 residues. Written as DNA, the CDR3 is TGTGCCAGCAGCGTAGATCCCGTTTGGGGCAGAGATAATTCACCCCTCCACTTT. Residues: CASSVDPVWGRDNSPLHF.

This clonotype was seen at least ten times. The chain is built from TRBV11-2 and TRBJ2-1; D assignment may be TRBD1 or TRBD2 (5 bases each). Trimming took off 4 bases at V and 3 bases at J, with 19 bases between the two ends. CDR1 SGHAT and CDR2 FQNNGV come from the germline V gene. The CDR3 extends over 17 amino acids. CDR3 residues: CASSSGPDRVVYNEQFF. CDR3 nucleotide sequence: TGTGCCAGCAGCTCGGGACCCGACCGAGTGGTCTACAATGAGCAGTTCTTC.

This clonotype appeared many times. The rearrangement joins TRBV5-1 to TRBJ2-5, with TRBD1 as a possible D gene (5 bases). CDR1 is SGHRS and CDR2 is YFSETQ in the germline V gene. The CDR3 loop spans 14 amino acids. Trimming removed 0 bases at V and 2 bases at J, with 8 bases between. The CDR3 DNA follows: TGCGCCAGCAGCTTGGGGCCAGGGCAAGAGACCCAGTACTTC. This gives the protein CASSLGPGQETQYF.

This clonotype was seen ten or more times. The CDR3 sequence is CSARDGTYGYTF. The CDR3 nucleotides read TGCAGTGCTAGAGATGGGACCTATGGCTACACCTTC. This chain links TRBV20-1 with TRBJ1-2, with a tentative D call TRBD1 (5 bases). Looked up from germline, CDR1 is DFQATT and CDR2 is SNEGSKA (reference sequence). This CDR3 has 12 residues. The V gene lost 0 bases and the J gene lost 4 bases, with 6 bases spanning the gap.

This clonotype showed up many times. This chain joins TRBV28 and TRBJ2-7; D is uncertain. CDR3 length equals 11 residues. Germline-derived CDR1 and CDR2 are MDHEN and SYDVKM. Trimming shortened V by 4 bases and J by 2 bases, and 3 bases separated the two germline ends. The CDR3 sequence is CASSSPYEQYF. For the CDR3, the DNA is TGTGCCAGCAGTTCCCCCTACGAGCAGTACTTC.

This clonotype was counted at least ten times. The chain carries TRBV7-6 and TRBJ2-1; TRBD2 agrees at 10 bases. After removal of 2 bases from V and 1 base from J, the junction contained 5 bases not matched to a gene. Germline CDR1 reads SGHVS; CDR2 reads FNYEAQ. This CDR3 has 17 amino acids. Here the CDR3 DNA reads TGTGCCAGCAGCTTACTAGCGGGAGTAGGGTCCTACAATGAGCAGTTCTTC. As protein: CASSLLAGVGSYNEQFF.

Ten or more counts support this clonotype. The J gene is TRBJ2-5, the V gene TRBV2; no reliable D call. The V end was cut by 7 bases, the J end by 1 base, with 4 bases between. This CDR3 contains 11 residues. Germline-derived CDR1 and CDR2 are SNHLY and FYNNEI. The CDR3 loop reads CASTIQETQYF. The CDR3 nucleotides read TGTGCCAGCACGATCCAAGAGACCCAGTACTTC.

This clonotype appeared many times. This chain connects TRBV2 to TRBJ2-5; TRBD1 agrees at 8 bases. Losses at the gene ends were 3 bases for V and 5 bases for J; bases not matched to a gene: 5. This CDR3 region has 14 residues. Looked up from germline, CDR1 is SNHLY and CDR2 is FYNNEI. The CDR3 is CASSDRGRLETQYF. DNA for the CDR3: TGTGCCAGCAGTGACAGGGGGCGCTTGGAGACCCAGTACTTC.

This clonotype was recorded many times. This rearrangement joins TRBV20-1 to TRBJ1-2; no clear D. The CDR3 has 15 residues. Trimming stripped 3 bases from V and 4 bases from J, with 18 bases between. From germline, CDR1 is DFQATT and CDR2 SNEGSKA (reference sequence). The CDR3, as DNA: TGCAGTGCTAGGAAGACACCGGACCTAGCCTATGGCTACACCTTC. It translates to CSARKTPDLAYGYTF.

This clonotype was seen many times. The J gene is TRBJ1-1, the V gene TRBV6-5; 9 bases agree with TRBD1. J lost 1 base, V lost 4 bases, and 1 base had no gene match. Per the germline V gene, CDR1 is MNHEY and CDR2 is SVGAGI. The length of the CDR3 is 14 residues. CDR3 amino acids: CASSWGQGNTEAFF. DNA of the CDR3: TGTGCCAGCAGTTGGGGACAGGGGAACACTGAAGCTTTCTTT.

This clonotype was seen many times. This chain links TRBV5-1 with TRBJ2-3; no firm D call. V gave up 2 bases and J gave up 0 bases, with 7 bases separating them. Per the germline V gene, CDR1 is SGHRS and CDR2 is YFSETQ. The CDR3 extends over 14 amino acids. CDR3 in amino acids: CASSLFSSTDTQYF. CDR3 nucleotide sequence: TGCGCCAGCAGCTTATTCTCTAGCACAGATACGCAGTATTTT.

At least ten counts were recorded for this clonotype. This rearrangement joins TRBV7-9 to TRBJ1-5; D remains ambiguous. Trimming left V 5 bases short and J 11 bases short, with 13 bases between. The CDR3 length is 12 residues. Germline-derived CDR1 and CDR2 are SEHNR and FQNEAQ (reference sequence). The CDR3 here is CASSPEAGAQHF. DNA of the CDR3: TGTGCCAGCAGCCCAGAGGCCGGAGCCCAGCATTTT.

This clonotype was recorded at least ten times. This sequence joins TRBV20-1 and TRBJ2-1, with D maybe TRBD2 (6 bases). Germline assignment: CDR1 DFQATT and CDR2 SNEGSKA (reference sequence). V lost 3 bases, J lost 4 bases, and 16 bases lay in between. The CDR3 extends over 15 amino acids. The CDR3 loop is CSASLTSIKYNEQFF. DNA for the CDR3: TGCAGTGCTAGCCTCACTAGCATTAAGTACAATGAGCAGTTCTTC.

This clonotype has ten or more counts. This chain links TRBV10-3 with TRBJ2-7; D possibly corresponds to TRBD1 (5 bases). The CDR3 is 11 amino acids. The V end was cut by 4 bases, the J end by 6 bases, with 7 bases between. Germline CDR1 ENHRY, CDR2 SYGVKD. The CDR3: CAISGRGEQYF. Written as DNA, the CDR3 is TGTGCCATCAGTGGAAGGGGCGAGCAGTACTTC.

This clonotype has only a few counts. A read error may account for a junction end that differs from germline. This rearrangement joins TRBV7-2 to TRBJ2-7; TRBD1 or TRBD2 may be the D gene (5 bases each). The CDR3 is 12 amino acids. The germline V gene has CDR1 SGHTA and CDR2 FQGNSA. In DNA, the CDR3 is TGTGACAGCAGGGCTGGCGGGTACGAGCATTACTTC. Translation gives CDSRAGGYEHYF.

Ten or more counts support this clonotype. The CDR3 here is CASSLGTRGEKLFF. The CDR3 DNA is TGTGCCAGCAGCCTGGGGACACGAGGAGAAAAACTGTTTTTT. The V call is TRBV7-2, the J call TRBJ1-4; D might be TRBD1 (6 bases). The V gene's germline CDR1 is SGHTA and CDR2 FQGNSA. The CDR3 consists of 14 residues. The ends were cut back, 5 bases at V and 8 bases at J, with 15 bases in the middle.

This clonotype was recorded at least ten times. The CDR3 coding sequence is TGCGCCAGCAGCTCAAGGTGGGCAGATACGCAGTATTTT. As protein: CASSSRWADTQYF. The chain links TRBV5-1 to TRBJ2-3; no firm D call. Germline values: CDR1 SGHRS, CDR2 YFSETQ. V gave up 3 bases and J gave up 4 bases, with 9 bases separating them. This CDR3 region has 13 residues.

This clonotype has a count of ten or more. This rearrangement joins TRBV12-3 or TRBV12-4 to TRBJ1-5, with D possibly matching TRBD1 (5 bases). V was clipped by 4 bases and J by 1 base, with 17 bases between them. There are 17 residues in the CDR3. For the CDR3, the DNA is TGTGCCAGCAGTTCGCGTATCGGGGAGGGGAGCAATCAGCCCCAGCATTTT. Protein: CASSSRIGEGSNQPQHF.

This clonotype showed up many times. The rearrangement links TRBV12-3 or TRBV12-4 to TRBJ2-4; TRBD2 agrees at 9 bases. CDR3 length equals 18 residues. The junction had 10 bases not matched to a gene; V was cut back by 3 bases and J by 1 base. In DNA form, the CDR3 reads TGTGCCAGCAGTTTGGTTGGCGGGGGGGCCGATGCCAAAAACATTCAGTACTTC. Translation gives CASSLVGGGADAKNIQYF.